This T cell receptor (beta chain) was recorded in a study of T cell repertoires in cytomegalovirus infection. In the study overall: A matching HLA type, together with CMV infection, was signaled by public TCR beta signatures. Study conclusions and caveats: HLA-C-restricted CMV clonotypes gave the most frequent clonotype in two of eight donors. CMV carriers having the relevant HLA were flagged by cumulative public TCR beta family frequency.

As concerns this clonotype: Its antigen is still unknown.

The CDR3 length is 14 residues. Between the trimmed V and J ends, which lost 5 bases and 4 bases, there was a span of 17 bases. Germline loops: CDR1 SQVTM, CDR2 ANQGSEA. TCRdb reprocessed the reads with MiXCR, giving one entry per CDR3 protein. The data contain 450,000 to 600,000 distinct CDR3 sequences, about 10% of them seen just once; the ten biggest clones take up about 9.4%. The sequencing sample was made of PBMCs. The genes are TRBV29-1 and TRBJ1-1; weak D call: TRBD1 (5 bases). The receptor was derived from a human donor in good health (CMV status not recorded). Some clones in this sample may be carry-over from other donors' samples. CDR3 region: CSVPVGPSGTEAFF. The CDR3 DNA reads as TGCAGCGTTCCAGTGGGACCCTCGGGCACTGAAGCTTTCTTT.